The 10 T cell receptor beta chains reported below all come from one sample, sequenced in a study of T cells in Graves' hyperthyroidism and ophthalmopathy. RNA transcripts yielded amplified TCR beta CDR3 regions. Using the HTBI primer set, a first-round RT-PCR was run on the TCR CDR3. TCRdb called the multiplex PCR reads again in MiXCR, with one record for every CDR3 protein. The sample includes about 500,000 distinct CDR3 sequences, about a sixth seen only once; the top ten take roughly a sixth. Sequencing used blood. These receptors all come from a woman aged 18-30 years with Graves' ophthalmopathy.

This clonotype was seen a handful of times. CDR3 nucleotides: TGCGCCAGCAGCTTGACGACCCGAAGCACAGATACGCAGTATTTT. As protein: CASSLTTRSTDTQYF. V usage is TRBV5-1 and J usage is TRBJ2-3; D uncertain. The V end was cut by 1 base, the J end by 0 bases, with 9 bases between. The CDR3 sequence is 15 residues long. The germline V gene has CDR1 SGHRS and CDR2 YFSETQ.

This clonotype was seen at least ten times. The CDR3 DNA reads as TGTGCCAGCAGCTTAGGACCTGACCGGGACAAACTCTACGAGCAGTACTTC. Translated, it gives CASSLGPDRDKLYEQYF. The gene calls are TRBV11-2 and TRBJ2-7; possibly TRBD1 for D (6 bases). The germline CDR1 and CDR2 sequences are SGHAT and FQNNGV. The CDR3 runs 17 residues. V lost 1 base to trimming and J lost 3 bases, with 19 bases between them. The complete variable domain, with remaining parts taken from reference TRBV11-2 and TRBJ2-7, reads EAGVAQSPRYKIIEKRQSVAFWCNPISGHATLYWYQQILGQGPKLLIQFQNNGVVDDSQLPKDRFSAERLKGVDSTLKIQPAKLEDSAVYLCASSLGPDRDKLYEQYFGPGTRLTVT.

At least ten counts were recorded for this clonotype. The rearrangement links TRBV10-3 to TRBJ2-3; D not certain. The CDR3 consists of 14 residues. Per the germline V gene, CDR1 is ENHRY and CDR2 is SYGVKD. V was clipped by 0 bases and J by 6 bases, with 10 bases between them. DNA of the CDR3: TGTGCCATCAGTGAGTCGACTCTAGATGATACGCAGTATTTT. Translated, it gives CAISESTLDDTQYF.

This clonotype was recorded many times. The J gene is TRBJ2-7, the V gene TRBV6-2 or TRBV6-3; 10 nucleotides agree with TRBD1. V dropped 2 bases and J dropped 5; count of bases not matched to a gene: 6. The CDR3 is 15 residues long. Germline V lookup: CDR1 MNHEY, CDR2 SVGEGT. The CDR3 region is CASSYGDRGEHEQYF. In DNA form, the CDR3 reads TGTGCCAGCAGTTACGGGGACAGGGGAGAACACGAGCAGTACTTC.

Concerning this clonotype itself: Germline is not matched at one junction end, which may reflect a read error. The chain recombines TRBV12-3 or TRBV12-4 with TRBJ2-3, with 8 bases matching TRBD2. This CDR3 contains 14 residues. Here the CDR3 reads CASTLAGMSDTQYF. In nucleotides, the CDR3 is TGTGCCAGCACTTTAGCGGGAATGTCAGATACGCAGTATTTT.

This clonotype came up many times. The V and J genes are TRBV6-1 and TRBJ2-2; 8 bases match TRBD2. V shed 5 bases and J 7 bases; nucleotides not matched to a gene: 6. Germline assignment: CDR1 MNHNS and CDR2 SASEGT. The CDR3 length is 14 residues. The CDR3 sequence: CASSPAGEIGELFF. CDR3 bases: TGTGCCAGCAGTCCAGCGGGAGAGATCGGGGAGCTGTTTTTT.

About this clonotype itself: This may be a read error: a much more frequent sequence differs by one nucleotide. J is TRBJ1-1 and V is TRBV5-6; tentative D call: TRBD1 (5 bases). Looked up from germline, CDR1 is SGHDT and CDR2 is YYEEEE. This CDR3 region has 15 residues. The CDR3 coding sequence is TGTGCCAGCAGCCCCCAGGGAAGATCCGCTCCTGAAGCTTCCTTT. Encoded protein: CASSPQGRSAPEASF.

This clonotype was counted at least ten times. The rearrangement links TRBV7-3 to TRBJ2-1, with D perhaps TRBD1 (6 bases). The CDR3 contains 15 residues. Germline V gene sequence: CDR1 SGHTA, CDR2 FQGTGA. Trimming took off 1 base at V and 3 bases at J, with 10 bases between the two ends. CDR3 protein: CASSLRQGIYNEQFF. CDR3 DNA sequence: TGTGCCAGCAGCTTAAGGCAGGGGATCTACAATGAGCAGTTCTTC.

The CDR3 here is CASSETVLGTDTQYF. In nucleotides, the CDR3 is TGTGCCAGCAGTGAAACGGTTTTGGGCACAGATACGCAGTATTTT. The chain has TRBV6-4 and TRBJ2-3; no reliable D call. CDR1 is MRHNA and CDR2 is SNTAGT in the germline V gene. Trimming took 3 bases from V and 1 from J, leaving 11 bases between them. The CDR3 runs 15 residues.

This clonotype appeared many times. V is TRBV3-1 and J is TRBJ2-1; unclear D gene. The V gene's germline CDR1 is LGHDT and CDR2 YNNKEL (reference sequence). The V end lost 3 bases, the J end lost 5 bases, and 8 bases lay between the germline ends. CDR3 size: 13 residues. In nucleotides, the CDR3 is TGTGCCAGCAGCCATGGGCCCGACAATGAGCAGTTCTTC. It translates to CASSHGPDNEQFF.